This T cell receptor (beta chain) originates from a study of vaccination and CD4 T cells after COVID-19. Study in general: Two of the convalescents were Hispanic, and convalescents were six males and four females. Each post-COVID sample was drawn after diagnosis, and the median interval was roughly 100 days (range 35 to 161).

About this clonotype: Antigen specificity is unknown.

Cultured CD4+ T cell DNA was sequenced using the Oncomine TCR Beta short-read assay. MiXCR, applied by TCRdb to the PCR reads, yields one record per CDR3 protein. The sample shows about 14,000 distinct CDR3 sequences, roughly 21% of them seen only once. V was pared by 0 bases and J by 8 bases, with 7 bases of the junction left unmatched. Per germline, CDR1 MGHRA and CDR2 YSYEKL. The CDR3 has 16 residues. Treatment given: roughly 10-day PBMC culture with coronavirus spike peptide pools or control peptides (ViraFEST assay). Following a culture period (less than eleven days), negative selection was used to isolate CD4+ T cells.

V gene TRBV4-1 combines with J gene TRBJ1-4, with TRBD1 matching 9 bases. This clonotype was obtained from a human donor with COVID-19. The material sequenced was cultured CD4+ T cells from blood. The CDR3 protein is CASSQDPGQGSEKLFF. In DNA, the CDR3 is TGCGCCAGCAGCCAAGACCCGGGACAGGGAAGCGAAAAACTGTTTTTT.